What follows describes a single T cell receptor (beta chain). Germline CDR1 and CDR2: MDHEN and SYDVKM. Trimming cost V 1 base and J 9 bases, with 11 bases left between them. This CDR3 comprises 13 residues. This sample is drawn from a study of cytotoxic CD8 clonotypes in ibrutinib-treated CLL. Study in general: Around 12 relapsed/refractory, roughly 15 treatment-naive; under 18 IGHV unmutated. After a median around 12 months on treatment (6 to 36), response samples were drawn. Sequenced samples delivered averages of 255,043 productive templates and 80,000 to 100,000 productive rearrangements.

TCRdb keeps only in-frame clones here, not all; method: immunoSEQ multiplex PCR. Found here are some 120,000 clones, 80% to 85% of them singletons; the top ten hold 3% to 4%. TCR beta libraries used about 2.2 micrograms of genomic DNA from cryopreserved PBMCs. The sequence derives from a human donor with chronic lymphocytic leukemia. The chain carries TRBV28 and TRBJ2-3; D unresolved. The sample in question was PBMCs, obtained after 24 months of ibrutinib treatment. CDR3: CASSLSFGRTQYF. The CDR3 DNA reads as TGTGCCAGCAGTTTATCTTTTGGTCGGACGCAGTATTTT.